This entry is about one T cell receptor (beta chain). The assay was immunoSEQ multiplex PCR, and TCRdb's table has in-frame clones only and misses some. The sample records approximately 80,000 clones, 94% being singletons. This specimen belongs to a study of T cell changes during pregnancy in multiple sclerosis. Trimming took off 3 bases at V and 2 bases at J, with 18 bases between the two ends. The V gene's germline CDR1 is SGDLS and CDR2 YYNGEE. The CDR3 has 17 amino acids. The chain is built from TRBV9 and TRBJ2-1, with D possibly TRBD2 on 5 matching bases. The receptor was isolated from a female donor in good health, enrolled as a control in a pregnancy study. The specimen comprised peripheral blood, sampled in the second trimester of pregnancy. The CDR3 DNA is TGTGCCAGCAGCGCGCGAGAGAGGGAGTATACCTACAATGAGCAGTTCTTC. This translates into CASSAREREYTYNEQFF.